Listed below are T cell receptor beta chains from one sample, sequenced in a study of technical replicates of blood from a handful of donors. Here immunoSEQ multiplex PCR was the method, and the copy in TCRdb shows in-frame clones only, minus some. The sample yields about 12,000 clones, roughly 96% seen once. What was sequenced was PBMCs. These receptors all stem from a human donor in good health. Each CDR3 is given with its conserved first and last residue. D genes are given only for firm matches. Rows may omit the clone size; those that give it use once, few, many or a size class.

j_call v_call clone_size d_call cdr3_aa cdr3_nt
TRBJ2-1 TRBV7-6 . TRBD2 CASSLEPAGGGPNEQFF TGTGCCAGCAGCTTAGAGCCGGCGGGGGGGGGTCCAAATGAGCAGTTCTTC
TRBJ1-2 TRBV30 . TRBD1 CAWTRQGANGYTF TGTGCCTGGACCAGACAGGGGGCGAATGGCTACACCTTC
TRBJ2-2 TRBV27 . . CASGALRANTGELFF TGTGCCAGCGGGGCTCTTCGTGCGAACACCGGGGAGCTGTTTTTT
TRBJ1-4 TRBV9 few . CASSPGQLNEKLFF TGTGCCAGCAGCCCAGGACAGCTCAATGAAAAACTGTTTTTT
TRBJ2-7 TRBV4-2 once TRBD2 CASSLEGLAGTLAYEQYF TGTGCCAGCAGCCTAGAGGGACTAGCGGGAACCCTAGCCTACGAGCAGTACTTC
TRBJ2-6 TRBV28 . . CASSLDSSGANVLTF TGTGCCAGCAGCCTCGACAGCTCTGGGGCCAACGTCCTGACTTTC
TRBJ2-5 TRBV2 . . CASSDRVNGETQYF TGTGCCAGCAGTGACAGGGTGAATGGAGAGACCCAGTACTTC
TRBJ2-2 TRBV6-6 once TRBD1 CASSLGTANTGELFF TGTGCCAGCAGCCTCGGGACAGCGAACACCGGGGAGCTGTTTTTT
TRBJ1-4 TRBV27 . . CASSRASGGTNEKLFF TGTGCCAGCAGTCGGGCCTCTGGAGGAACTAATGAAAAACTGTTTTTT
TRBJ1-2 TRBV6-6 . . CASSARGDNYGYTF TGTGCCAGCAGTGCCAGGGGAGACAACTATGGCTACACCTTC
TRBJ2-1 TRBV11-1 . . CASSLAGTGINNEQFF TGTGCCAGCAGCTTAGCCGGGACTGGAATAAACAATGAGCAGTTCTTC
TRBJ2-3 TRBV4-1 . . CASSREEKGTDTQYF TGCGCCAGCAGCCGGGAGGAAAAGGGCACAGATACGCAGTATTTT
TRBJ2-6 TRBV19 once TRBD1 CASSIMGFSAGGWVGANVLTF TGTGCCAGTAGTATAATGGGGTTTTCGGCAGGGGGCTGGGTTGGGGCCAACGTCCTGACTTTC
TRBJ2-5 TRBV29-1 once . CSVEEVRGSTQYF TGCAGCGTTGAAGAAGTCAGGGGATCGACCCAGTACTTC
TRBJ1-1 TRBV28 . TRBD1 CASSLDRGVTEAFF TGTGCCAGCAGCCTAGACAGGGGGGTCACTGAAGCTTTCTTT
TRBJ2-7 TRBV6-1 . . CASSEEVAVDEQYF TGTGCCAGCAGTGAAGAGGTAGCGGTGGACGAGCAGTACTTC
TRBJ2-2 TRBV5-4 . . CASSLGLTANTGELFF TGTGCCAGCAGCTTGGGACTGACTGCGAACACCGGGGAGCTGTTTTTT
TRBJ2-2 TRBV28 . TRBD1 CASSLWGTGGIGELFF TGTGCCAGCAGTTTATGGGGGACAGGGGGCATCGGGGAGCTGTTTTTT
TRBJ1-2 TRBV6-1 . . CASSEGQYYGYTF TGTGCCAGCAGTGAAGGGCAGTACTATGGCTACACCTTC
TRBJ2-6 TRBV9 once TRBD1 CASSDRGGSPSGANVLTF TGTGCCAGCAGCGATAGAGGGGGCTCCCCCTCTGGGGCCAACGTCCTGACTTTC
TRBJ2-2 TRBV6-1 . . CASSVSTGELFF TGTGCCAGCAGTGTATCCACCGGGGAGCTGTTTTTT
TRBJ2-5 TRBV19 . TRBD1 CASSKGTGEETQYF TGTGCCAGTAGTAAAGGGACAGGGGAAGAGACCCAGTACTTC
TRBJ2-7 TRBV19 . TRBD1 CASSTWDSSYEQYF TGTGCCAGTAGTACGTGGGACAGCTCCTACGAGCAGTACTTC